These 4 T cell receptor beta chains share one sample of origin, sequenced in a study of OX40 agonist ivuxolimab in advanced cancers. Produced via immunoSEQ multiplex PCR; TCRdb's table is partial and in-frame only. This sample has around 68,000 clones, with about nine tenths found just once. The specimen comprised CD4+ or CD8+ T cells sorted from blood, sampled in a trial of the OX40 agonist ivuxolimab. The receptors stem from an adult with an advanced solid tumor such as melanoma, head and neck, liver or kidney cancer.

The J gene is TRBJ1-5, the V gene TRBV2; 12 nucleotides align to TRBD1. Trimming removed 8 bases from V and 11 bases from J; junction bases left unmatched: 4. The CDR3 is 12 residues long. CDR1 SNHLY and CDR2 FYNNEI come from the germline V gene. The CDR3 loop reads CASRDRGPAQHF. As DNA, the CDR3 is TGTGCCAGCCGGGACAGGGGGCCGGCCCAGCATTTT.

The chain joins TRBV29-1 to TRBJ1-4; D is uncertain. Looked up from germline, CDR1 is SQVTM and CDR2 is ANQGSEA. With 4 bases removed from V and 5 bases from J, the gap between germline ends came to 11 bases. The length of the CDR3 is 13 residues. The CDR3 here is CSVGKDSNEKLFF. CDR3 bases: TGCAGCGTTGGGAAGGATTCGAATGAAAAACTGTTTTTT. Filled out from reference TRBV29-1 and TRBJ1-4, the complete variable domain reads SAVISQKPSRDICQRGTSLTIQCQVDSQVTMMFWYRQQPGQSLTLIATANQGSEATYESGFVIDKFPISRPNLTFSTLTVSNMSPEDSSIYLCSVGKDSNEKLFFGSGTQLSVL.

The chain links TRBV30 to TRBJ2-7; D is perhaps TRBD1 or TRBD2 (6 bases each). V lost 0 bases and J 6 bases, leaving 9 bases between the germline ends. There are 12 residues in the CDR3. Germline CDR1 and CDR2: GTSNPN and SVGIG (reference sequence). The CDR3 here is CAWSVRGLEQYF. The CDR3 DNA reads TGTGCCTGGAGTGTACGGGGGCTCGAGCAGTACTTC.

V gene TRBV2 combines with J gene TRBJ1-2; no firm D call. Trimming shortened V by 3 bases and J by 1 base, and 3 bases separated the two germline ends. Germline V gene sequence: CDR1 SNHLY, CDR2 FYNNEI. CDR3 length: 12 amino acids. CDR3 in amino acids: CASSDSNYGYTF. Here the CDR3 DNA reads TGTGCCAGCAGTGACAGTAACTATGGCTACACCTTC.